Detailed here is one T cell receptor (beta chain). Assay: immunoSEQ multiplex PCR; the TCRdb copy retains only in-frame clones and omits some. In the table there are fewer than 55,000 clones, about nine tenths of which are singletons. The entry originates in a study of T cell changes during pregnancy in multiple sclerosis. Germline values: CDR1 SGHAT, CDR2 FQDESV (reference sequence). This CDR3 contains 15 residues. V was shortened by 6 bases and J by 6 bases, with 18 bases between the two germline ends. This TCR came from a female donor with multiple sclerosis, enrolled in a pregnancy study. Sequencing used CD4+ T cells from peripheral blood mononuclear cells, obtained in the third trimester of pregnancy. The chain links TRBV11-1 to TRBJ2-1, with a possible D match to TRBD2 (6 bases). The CDR3, as DNA: TGTGCCAGCAGGCCCTCGGAGGGTCTGGCCAATGAGCAGTTCTTC. As protein: CASRPSEGLANEQFF. Using reference TRBV11-1 and TRBJ2-1 for the parts outside the CDR3, the full variable domain is EAEVAQSPRYKITEKSQAVAFWCDPISGHATLYWYRQILGQGPELLVQFQDESVVDDSQLPKDRFSAERLKGVDSTLKIQPAELGDSAMYLCASRPSEGLANEQFFGPGTRLTVL.